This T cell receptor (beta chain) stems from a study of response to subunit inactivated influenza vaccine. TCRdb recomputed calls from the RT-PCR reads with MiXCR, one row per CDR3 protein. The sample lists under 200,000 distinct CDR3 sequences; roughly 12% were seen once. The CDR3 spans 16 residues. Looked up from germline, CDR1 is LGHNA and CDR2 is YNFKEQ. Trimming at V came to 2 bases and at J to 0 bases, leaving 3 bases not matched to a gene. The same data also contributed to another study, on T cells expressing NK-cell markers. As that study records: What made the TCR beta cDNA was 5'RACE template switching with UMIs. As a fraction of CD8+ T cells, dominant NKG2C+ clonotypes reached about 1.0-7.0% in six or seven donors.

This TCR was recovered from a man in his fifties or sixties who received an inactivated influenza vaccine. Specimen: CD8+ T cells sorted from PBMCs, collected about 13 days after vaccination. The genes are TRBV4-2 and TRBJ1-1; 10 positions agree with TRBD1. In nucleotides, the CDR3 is TGTGCCAGCAGCCAATTGACAGGGGGCTTGAACACTGAAGCTTTCTTT. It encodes CASSQLTGGLNTEAFF.